Below, one T cell receptor (beta chain) is given with its context. No antigen is known for it. Per-base qualities were not stored, and no clone one base away is much larger. The library was generated by the immunoSEQ multiplex PCR assay. For the multiplex PCR, a mixture combining 60 forward primers for TCR Vbeta segments and 13 reverse primers for TCR Jbeta segments was used. Amplification of the CDR3 region of rearranged TCR beta genes was performed with a multiplex PCR assay on genomic DNA. The amplified TCR beta libraries were sequenced on the Illumina HiSeq System as 87-base-pair reads. Per the original workflow: A later analysis counted some 80 million unique TCR beta chains across the 666 repertoires, and some 12 million of these chains were shared by at least two donors. Raw reads were error-corrected and collapsed into unique sequences by a nearest-neighbor algorithm in which closely related sequences were merged to remove PCR and sequencing errors. CDR3 sequences were aligned to IMGT reference sequences to assign V, D and J gene segments. Each retained sequence needed at least a six-nucleotide match to both a V gene segment and a J gene segment. Rearrangements were classified as productive when the CDR3 lacked stop codons and remained in frame with V and J, and all other rearrangements were classified as non-productive. CDR3 was defined by IMGT convention, running from the second conserved V-encoded cysteine to the conserved J-encoded phenylalanine. In an earlier analysis of approximately 500 of the donors, sequences lacking an unambiguous match to a single V gene segment were excluded. In an earlier analysis of about 590 of the donors, a V segment was called functional when productive rearrangements were above 56.7%, and segregating when the standard deviation between donors exceeded 5%. To diagnose cytomegalovirus status from the catalog of TCR beta chain sequences, a statistical classification framework was built. In a later analysis, TCR nucleotide sequences were compared against IMGT/GENE-DB human TR gene sequences so that V and J genes could be assigned. In a later analysis, CDR3 sequences and most-parsimonious VDJ recombination scenarios were assigned using the TCRdist pipeline. In a later analysis, each TCR beta chain was defined by its CDR3 amino acid sequence together with its V-gene family, and reads lacking a unique V-gene family were excluded. A later analysis removed roughly 590 highly shared, low-generation-probability nucleotide sequences to deal with suspected cross-contamination and a sequencing artifact. In a later analysis, a clonal expansion index for each public chain was calculated from normalized within-repertoire ranks of inferred template counts. Generation probabilities in a later analysis came from a VDJ recombination model fitted to out-of-frame rearrangements, and those results were checked against IGoR. In a later analysis, TCR-TCR, TCR-HLA and TCR-CMV co-occurrence was scored with hypergeometric tests, and a repertoire-size bias correction was applied to TCR pairs. A later analysis estimated false discovery rates by permuting HLA or CMV assignments 20 times. In a later analysis, co-occurring TCRs were grouped using DBSCAN, and TCRdist sequence similarity was added for clustering within HLA-allele-positive subsets. Repertoires with fewer than 30,000 or more than 120,000 public chains, plus five repertoires with anomalous nucleotide sharing, were excluded from co-occurrence clustering. TCRdb stores this immuneACCESS table with in-frame sequences only. Part of the clones is absent; in the studies checked, under half of the shortfall reflects unresolved V genes, and no reason is known for the rest. V, J and clone size are those of that table, while D and trimming were read from the DNA. A total of more than 140,000 clones appear in this sample, roughly four fifths of them only once. The ten most abundant clones make up around 3% of the sample.

This specimen comes from a study of cytomegalovirus exposure and HLA in healthy donors (dated by TCRdb to about 2017). Looking at the study overall: An earlier analysis of approximately 640 of the donors reported 250 to 300 Gb of sequence data and around 120 million unique TCR beta sequences from 150 million to 200 million T cells. To study patterns of TCR occurrence, a later analysis re-analyzed previously published TCR beta repertoires from 600 to 750 donors and added high-resolution HLA genotyping. Along with the roughly 610-subject first cohort, a separate validation cohort of some 130 different subjects was used. Typing coverage differed by locus: A, B, C, DRB1 and DQB1 were typed in roughly 629-640 donors, DQA1 in around 500, DPA1 in 600 to 610, and DPB1 in approximately 450. Using immunosequencing, the study profiled T cell repertoires from about 620 subjects and related those repertoires to cytomegalovirus serostatus. In an earlier analysis of 500 to 650 of the donors, high-throughput TCR beta sequencing was used to judge whether each TCR beta V gene segment behaved as functional or pseudogenic. Class I and class II HLA loci were covered by the typing at four-digit resolution. On average, around 240,000 unique TCR beta nucleotide sequences were sequenced per donor among 398 genotyped donors of the cohort, with around 19% of those sequences being non-productive. In the later analysis, no new phenotypic data were used to find candidate immune exposures; instead, reliance was placed on TCR beta sequences and their occurrence across donors. Every discovery cohort repertoire had been produced on one sequencing platform. Donor age, sex, ethnicity and CMV serostatus were collected together with the repertoire data. Of the 300 to 500 genotyped donors, approximately 80% were placed in the genetic ancestry cluster associated with self-reported Caucasian donors. About 300 gigabases of sequencing data and tens of millions of unique TCR sequences were included in an early release covering over 600 HLA-typed donors. Because of strong linkage in the cohort, four or five DR-DQ haplotypes were treated as single units for association and clustering. The study combined high-throughput TCR immunosequencing, statistical association of individual TCRs with disease status, and machine learning to predict cytomegalovirus infection status. The aim of the study was to test whether cataloging public T cell receptors could identify signatures of past pathogen exposure. A later genetic analysis took genome-wide SNP genotypes for about 55% of the 666 donors and used that subset as a discovery cohort. Results the study describes overall, beyond this receptor: Sequencing depth was assumed to be roughly uniform across donors in the presence/absence analyses, though that assumption may not hold. Across donors, most TCR sequences were observed very rarely, whereas some public TCRs were present in many individuals. A further reported finding was that TCR beta sequences accurately predicted the HLA-A and HLA-B alleles for most subjects in the first cohort. In a later analysis, several top co-occurrence clusters were reported to appear linked to parvovirus B19, influenza, CMV and Epstein-Barr virus. The authors suggested that the approach could potentially be extended to other disease states and immunological phenotypes. The earlier analysis of 450 to 700 of the donors excluded around 17 rarely observed V segments, including chromosome 9 orphons, because counts were too low. Strong co-occurrence of HLA alleles, especially DR and DQ, made assigning TCR associations to individual alleles difficult. The only immune exposure information available for the cohort was CMV serostatus. The sequencing pipeline was judged likely to have produced a cluster of highly shared sequence variants as a technical artifact. Compared with equally common non-associated chains, HLA-associated TCR beta chains in a later analysis were more clonally expanded and had lower generation probabilities. The cohort was sequenced for TCR beta chains only, and without alpha or paired-chain data the features that could be detected were limited. In both the original and validation cohorts, the classifier was reported to diagnose cytomegalovirus status with high specificity and sensitivity. In a later genetic analysis, a missense DCLRE1C variant was associated with V-gene and J-gene trimming of TCR beta chains, and the association was replicated in an independent cohort. The study gave a list of about 170 TCR beta chains associated with cytomegalovirus. Linkage disequilibrium might explain the correlated functional status among segregating V segments, but an unknown experimental factor could not be excluded. In vitro tests confirmed that a few of the cytomegalovirus-associated TCR beta chains recognize cytomegalovirus antigens. A later analysis associated 16,951 TCR beta sequences with specific HLA alleles at a false discovery rate of 0.05. Because HLA typing was missing for some donors at each locus, association tests included only the typed subset. According to a later analysis, most CMV-associated TCR beta chains appeared to be HLA-restricted, and the HLA associations seemed to be driven largely by CMV exposure. In a later genetic analysis, fewer N-insertions in productive TCRs were reported among donors in an Asian-associated ancestry cluster than the roughly 700-donor mean. In an earlier analysis of some 500 of the donors, most TCR beta V segments were observed in productive rearrangements about 87% or about 30% of the time, broadly matching IMGT annotations. In a later analysis, TCR association rates were found to vary across HLA loci, with the most associated TCRs seen for DRB1 alleles and the fewest for HLA-C alleles.

The cohort was made up of 500 to 800 healthy bone marrow donors. At the time of sampling, every cohort member was nominally healthy, though immune exposures that went unrecorded were likely present. The donor was CMV seropositive and was included in the group of almost 300 seropositive cohort members. Each donor provided a peripheral blood sample, and peripheral blood mononuclear cells were used for TCR beta sequencing. The Qiagen DNeasy Blood Extraction Kit was used to extract genomic DNA from the blood cell samples. The TCR comes from a young man in good health and CMV-seropositive. Sequenced sample: PBMCs.

The CDR3 corresponds to CASSSPERLNTEAFF. The nucleotide sequence is TGTGCCAGCAGCTCCCCCGAGAGATTGAACACTGAAGCTTTCTTT. Recombination connected TRBV7-9 to TRBJ1-1; the D gene is not confidently resolved. The trim is 4 bases for V and 0 bases for J, with a gap of 12 bases between the germline ends. The CDR3 goes from the cysteine to the phenylalanine over 15 residues. Only the CDR3 portion is preserved as DNA: 45 bases, with reading frame beginning at the first base. CDR1 is given as SEHNR and CDR2 as FQNEAQ, both from the germline V gene (reference sequence).